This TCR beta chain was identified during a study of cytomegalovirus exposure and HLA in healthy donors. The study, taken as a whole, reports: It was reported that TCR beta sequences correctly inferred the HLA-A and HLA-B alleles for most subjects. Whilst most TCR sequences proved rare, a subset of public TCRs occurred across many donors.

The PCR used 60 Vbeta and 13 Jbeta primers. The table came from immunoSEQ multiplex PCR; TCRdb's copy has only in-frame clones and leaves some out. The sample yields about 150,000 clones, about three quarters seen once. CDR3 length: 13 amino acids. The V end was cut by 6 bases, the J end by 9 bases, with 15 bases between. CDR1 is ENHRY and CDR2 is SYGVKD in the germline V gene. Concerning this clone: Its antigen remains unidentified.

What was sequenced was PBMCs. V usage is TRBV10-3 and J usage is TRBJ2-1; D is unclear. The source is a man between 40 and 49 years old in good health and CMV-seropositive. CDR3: CAISKELNGEQFF. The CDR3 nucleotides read TGTGCCATCAGCAAAGAGCTTAATGGTGAGCAGTTCTTC.